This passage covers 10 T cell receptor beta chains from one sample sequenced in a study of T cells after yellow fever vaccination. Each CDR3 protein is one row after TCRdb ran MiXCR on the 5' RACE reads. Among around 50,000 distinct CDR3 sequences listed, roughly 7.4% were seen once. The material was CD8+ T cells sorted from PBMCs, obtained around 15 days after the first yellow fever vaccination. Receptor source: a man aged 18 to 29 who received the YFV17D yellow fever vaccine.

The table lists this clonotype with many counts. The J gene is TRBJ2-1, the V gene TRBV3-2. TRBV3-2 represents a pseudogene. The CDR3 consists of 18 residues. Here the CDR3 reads CASSQGTQGRSSYNEQFF. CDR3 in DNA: TGTGCCAGCAGCCAAGGGACCCAAGGACGGAGCTCCTACAATGAGCAGTTCTTC.

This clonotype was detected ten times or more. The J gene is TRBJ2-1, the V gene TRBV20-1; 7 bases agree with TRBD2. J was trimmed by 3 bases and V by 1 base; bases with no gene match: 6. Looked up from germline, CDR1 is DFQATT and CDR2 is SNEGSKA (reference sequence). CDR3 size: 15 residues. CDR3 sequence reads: CSARVEGGDYNEQFF. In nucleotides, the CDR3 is TGCAGTGCTAGAGTAGAGGGAGGGGACTACAATGAGCAGTTCTTC.

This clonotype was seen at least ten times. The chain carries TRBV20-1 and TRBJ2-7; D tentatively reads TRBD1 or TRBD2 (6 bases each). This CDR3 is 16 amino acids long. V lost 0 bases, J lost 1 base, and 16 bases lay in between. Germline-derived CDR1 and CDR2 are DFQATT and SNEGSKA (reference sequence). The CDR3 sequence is CSARDRGQTYSYEQYF. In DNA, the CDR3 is TGCAGTGCTAGAGATCGGGGGCAGACCTATTCCTACGAGCAGTACTTC.

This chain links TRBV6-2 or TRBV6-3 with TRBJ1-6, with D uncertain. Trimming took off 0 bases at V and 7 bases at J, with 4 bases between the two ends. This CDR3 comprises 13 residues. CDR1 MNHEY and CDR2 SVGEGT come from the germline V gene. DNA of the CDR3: TGTGCCAGCAGTTACTCGGGCAATTCACCCCTCCACTTT. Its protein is CASSYSGNSPLHF.

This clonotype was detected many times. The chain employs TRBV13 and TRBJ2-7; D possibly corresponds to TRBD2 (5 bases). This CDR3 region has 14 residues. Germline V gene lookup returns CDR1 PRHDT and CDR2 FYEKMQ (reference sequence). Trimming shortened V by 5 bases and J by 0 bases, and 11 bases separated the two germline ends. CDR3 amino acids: CASSPRGSSYEQYV. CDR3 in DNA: TGTGCCAGCAGCCCCCGGGGTAGCTCCTACGAGCAGTACGTC.

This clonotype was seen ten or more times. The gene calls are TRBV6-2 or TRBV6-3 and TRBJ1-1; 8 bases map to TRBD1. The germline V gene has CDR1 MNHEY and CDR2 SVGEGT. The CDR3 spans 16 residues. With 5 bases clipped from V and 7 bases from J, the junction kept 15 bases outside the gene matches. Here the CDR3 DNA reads TGTGCCAGCAGTCCCCGGACAGGGCCAAGTCAGGGTGAAGCTTTCTTT. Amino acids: CASSPRTGPSQGEAFF.

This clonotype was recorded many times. Written as DNA, the CDR3 is TGTGCCAGCACCGGCCGCCCCAGCTACAATGAGCAGTTCTTC. As protein: CASTGRPSYNEQFF. This chain connects TRBV28 to TRBJ2-1; D not certain. The CDR3 is 14 amino acids. Germline CDR1 MDHEN, CDR2 SYDVKM. The germline V and J ends were trimmed by 7 bases and 3 bases, with 13 bases remaining between them.

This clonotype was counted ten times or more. In DNA, the CDR3 is TGCGCCAGCAGCTTGGGGCAGGGGCCTGGTTCACCCCTCCACTTT. As protein: CASSLGQGPGSPLHF. V usage is TRBV5-1 and J usage is TRBJ1-6, with a tentative D call TRBD1 (6 bases). Trimming removed 0 bases from V and 9 bases from J, with 13 bases in between. From germline, CDR1 is SGHRS and CDR2 YFSETQ. The CDR3 consists of 15 residues.

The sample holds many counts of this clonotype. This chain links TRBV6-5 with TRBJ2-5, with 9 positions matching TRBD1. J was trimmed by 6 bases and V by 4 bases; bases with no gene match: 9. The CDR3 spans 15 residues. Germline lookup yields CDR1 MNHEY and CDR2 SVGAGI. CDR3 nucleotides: TGTGCCAGCAGTTTAACAGGGGGCGCTGGAAAGACCCAGTACTTC. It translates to CASSLTGGAGKTQYF.

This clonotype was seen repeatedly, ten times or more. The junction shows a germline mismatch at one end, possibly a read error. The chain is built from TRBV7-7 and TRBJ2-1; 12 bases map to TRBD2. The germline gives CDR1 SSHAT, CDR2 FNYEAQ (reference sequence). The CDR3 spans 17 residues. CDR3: CASSPELLLAGGPEQFF. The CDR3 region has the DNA TGTGCTAGCAGCCCCGAGCTGTTACTAGCGGGGGGCCCTGAGCAGTTCTTC. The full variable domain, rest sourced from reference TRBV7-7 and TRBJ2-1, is GAGVSQSPRYKVTKRGQDVTLRCDPISSHATLYWYQQALGQGPEFLTYFNYEAQPDKSGLPSDRFSAERPEGSISTLTIQRTEQRDSAMYRCASSPELLLAGGPEQFFGPGTRLTVL.